Listed below are T cell receptor beta chains from one sample, sequenced in a study of blood T cell repertoires in COVID-19. The repertoire was sequenced with immunoSEQ multiplex PCR; TCRdb's copy has only in-frame clones and lacks some. The repertoire holds about 160,000 clones, with 80% to 90% as singletons. Sequencing used peripheral blood. The receptors were sampled from a woman aged 70 to 79 with acute or convalescent COVID-19. CDR3s include the opening cysteine and the closing phenylalanine or tryptophan. A D gene is named only where the DNA matches it firmly. For some rows the clone size is stated as once, few or many, or as a class when expanded; others skip it.

size | J | D | V | CDR3 | DNA
- | TRBJ1-2 | - | TRBV5-6 | CASSLGGGGYTF | TGTGCCAGCAGCTTAGGGGGTGGTGGCTACACCTTC
once | TRBJ1-2 | - | TRBV7-8 | CASSQTLRTVYGYTF | TGTGCCAGCAGCCAGACCCTCAGGACTGTTTATGGCTACACCTTC
- | TRBJ2-7 | - | TRBV27 | CASSLGHLYEQYF | TGTGCCAGCAGTCTTGGACATCTCTACGAGCAGTACTTC
- | TRBJ1-2 | TRBD1 | TRBV29-1 | CSVSGTDTTNYGYTF | TGCAGCGTTTCCGGGACAGATACTACTAACTATGGCTACACCTTC
- | TRBJ1-2 | - | TRBV2 | CASDRTGLTDGYTF | TGTGCCAGCGACCGTACAGGGCTAACTGATGGCTACACCTTC
- | TRBJ1-2 | TRBD1 | TRBV2 | CASSEEGTAYGYTF | TGTGCCAGCAGTGAGGAGGGGACAGCCTATGGCTACACCTTC
- | TRBJ2-5 | - | TRBV19 | CASSIPTGGGETQYF | TGTGCCAGTAGTATCCCGACAGGCGGGGGCGAGACCCAGTACTTC
- | TRBJ2-5 | - | TRBV7-9 | CASSLGDTQETQYF | TGTGCCAGCAGCTTAGGGGACACCCAAGAGACCCAGTACTTC
- | TRBJ1-2 | TRBD1 | TRBV29-1 | CSVTGTENYGYTF | TGCAGCGTAACGGGGACAGAGAACTATGGCTACACCTTC
- | TRBJ2-1 | TRBD2 | TRBV6-2/TRBV6-3 | CASSYGGTSGIRYNEQFF | TGTGCCAGCAGTTACGGGGGGACTAGCGGGATCCGCTACAATGAGCAGTTCTTC
- | TRBJ2-2 | - | TRBV2 | CATRVTGVAGELFF | TGTGCCACCCGGGTAACAGGAGTCGCCGGGGAGCTGTTTTTT
- | TRBJ2-1 | TRBD1 | TRBV7-2 | CASSNTGGREQFF | TGTGCCAGCAGTAATACAGGGGGTAGGGAGCAGTTCTTC
- | TRBJ1-1 | TRBD1 | TRBV7-8 | CASSLAGQVGEAFF | TGTGCCAGCAGCTTAGCTGGACAGGTTGGTGAAGCTTTCTTT
- | TRBJ2-4 | - | TRBV19 | CASSPQGYIAKNIQYF | TGTGCCAGTAGTCCTCAGGGATACATAGCCAAAAACATTCAGTACTTC
- | TRBJ2-1 | TRBD2 | TRBV7-2 | CASSPIAGGPRNEQFF | TGTGCCAGCAGCCCAATAGCGGGGGGGCCGAGAAATGAGCAGTTCTTC
- | TRBJ1-1 | - | TRBV9 | CASSVSGVGAGADTEAFF | TGTGCCAGCAGCGTATCAGGGGTGGGTGCAGGGGCGGACACTGAAGCTTTCTTT
once | TRBJ1-3 | - | TRBV4-3 | CASSEGRGISLGNTIYF | TGCGCCAGCAGTGAAGGTCGAGGGATATCTCTTGGAAACACCATATATTTT
- | TRBJ2-1 | - | TRBV20-1 | CSAYPREQFF | TGCAGTGCTTACCCACGGGAGCAGTTCTTC
- | TRBJ1-1 | TRBD1 | TRBV6-6 | CASSLLLQGARENTEAFF | TGTGCCAGCAGTCTCCTCTTACAGGGGGCGAGGGAGAACACTGAAGCTTTCTTT
- | TRBJ1-5 | TRBD1 | TRBV2 | CASRIPTGGGQPQHF | TGTGCCAGCAGGATACCGACAGGGGGCGGACAGCCCCAGCATTTT
- | TRBJ2-3 | TRBD2 | TRBV13 | CASSLGGTSVDTQYF | TGTGCCAGCAGCTTAGGCGGGACTAGCGTAGATACGCAGTATTTT
- | TRBJ2-5 | TRBD2 | TRBV10-1 | CASSEPASGRRWETQYF | TGCGCCAGCAGTGAGCCGGCTAGCGGGAGACGGTGGGAGACCCAGTACTTC
- | TRBJ2-1 | - | TRBV5-6 | CASSHAGTAYNEQFF | TGTGCCAGCAGCCATGCCGGGACTGCCTACAATGAGCAGTTCTTC
- | TRBJ2-1 | - | TRBV7-2 | CASRRVSGARNEQFF | TGTGCCAGCAGACGCGTCTCAGGGGCCCGCAATGAGCAGTTCTTC
- | TRBJ2-3 | TRBD2 | TRBV29-1 | CSVGTSGADTQYF | TGCAGCGTTGGGACTAGCGGCGCCGATACGCAGTATTTT
once | TRBJ2-7 | TRBD2 | TRBV6-2/TRBV6-3 | CASSYSGTLREQYF | TGTGCCAGCAGTTATAGCGGGACCCTCCGCGAGCAGTACTTC
- | TRBJ1-6 | - | TRBV19 | CASSIRAESYNSPLHF | TGTGCCAGTAGTATTAGAGCGGAGTCCTATAATTCACCCCTCCACTTT
- | TRBJ2-5 | TRBD1 | TRBV7-7 | CASSLARTGDFGTQYF | TGTGCCAGCAGCTTAGCAAGGACAGGGGATTTTGGGACCCAGTACTTC
few | TRBJ2-7 | TRBD2 | TRBV4-3 | CASSPGTSGNYEQYF | TGCGCCAGCAGCCCGGGGACTAGCGGGAACTACGAGCAGTACTTC
- | TRBJ1-6 | TRBD1 | TRBV19 | CASSSSTGTATLNSPLHF | TGTGCCAGTAGTAGCTCCACCGGGACAGCAACCCTTAATTCACCCCTCCACTTT
- | TRBJ2-7 | TRBD1 | TRBV2 | CASSGGPGQVPYEQYF | TGTGCCAGCAGTGGGGGCCCGGGACAGGTACCCTACGAGCAGTACTTC
- | TRBJ1-1 | - | TRBV29-1 | CSVEEAAGVTEAFF | TGCAGCGTTGAAGAGGCGGCAGGGGTTACTGAAGCTTTCTTT
- | TRBJ1-6 | TRBD1 | TRBV5-1 | CASRTGTGFFSPLHF | TGCGCCAGCAGAACCGGGACAGGGTTTTTTTCACCCCTCCACTTT
- | TRBJ1-5 | - | TRBV7-2 | CASSLMTAQPQHF | TGTGCCAGCAGCTTAATGACAGCTCAGCCCCAGCATTTT
few | TRBJ2-3 | TRBD1 | TRBV4-3 | CASSQDRTGGPDTQYF | TGCGCCAGCAGCCAGGACCGGACAGGGGGCCCAGATACGCAGTATTTT
once | TRBJ2-2 | - | TRBV6-2/TRBV6-3 | CASSTAGMLGTGELFF | TGTGCCAGCAGCACCGCAGGGATGCTGGGGACCGGGGAGCTGTTTTTT
- | TRBJ2-1 | TRBD2 | TRBV18 | CASSPPGSGRRDEQFF | TGTGCCAGCTCACCACCGGGGAGCGGGAGACGCGATGAGCAGTTCTTC
- | TRBJ2-6 | - | TRBV19 | CASSRGGTGGSGANVLTF | TGTGCCAGTAGTAGGGGGGGGACAGGCGGCTCTGGGGCCAACGTCCTGACTTTC
- | TRBJ2-7 | - | TRBV2 | CASSVSRASYEQYF | TGTGCCAGCAGTGTCTCCAGGGCCTCCTACGAGCAGTACTTC
- | TRBJ1-5 | - | TRBV15 | CATSSNRVDQPQHF | TGTGCCACCAGCAGCAACAGGGTCGATCAGCCCCAGCATTTT
- | TRBJ2-7 | TRBD2 | TRBV3-1/TRBV3-2 | CASSQQGLTSGREQYF | TGTGCCAGCAGCCAACAGGGGCTGACTAGCGGAAGGGAGCAGTACTTC
- | TRBJ1-2 | TRBD1 | TRBV4-3 | CASSQEQGAYGYTF | TGCGCCAGCAGCCAAGAGCAGGGGGCCTATGGCTACACCTTC
- | TRBJ2-7 | TRBD2 | TRBV28 | CASTIAGGPREQYF | TGTGCCAGCACCATAGCGGGAGGGCCTCGCGAGCAGTACTTC